One and the same sample provided the 24 T cell receptor beta chains below, sequenced in a study of OX40 agonist ivuxolimab in advanced cancers. Generated by immunoSEQ multiplex PCR, the TCRdb table keeps only in-frame clones and is missing some. The data contain tens of thousands of clones, more than 70% of them seen just once; the ten biggest clones take up more than 0.6%. This specimen was CD4+ or CD8+ T cells sorted from blood, taken in a trial of the OX40 agonist ivuxolimab. The origin of the receptors is an adult with an advanced solid tumor such as melanoma, head and neck, liver or kidney cancer.

The chain couples TRBV4-2 to TRBJ2-7; tentatively, D is TRBD1 (6 bases). From germline, CDR1 is LGHNA and CDR2 YNFKEQ. V dropped 5 bases and J dropped 0 bases, with 14 bases sitting between them. The CDR3 extends over 15 amino acids. For the CDR3, the DNA is TGTGCCAGCAGCGTAGAGGACAGTCGCTCCTACGAGCAGTACTTC. It translates to CASSVEDSRSYEQYF.

The CDR3 sequence is CASTRRAGGSGNTIYF. The CDR3 nucleotides read TGTGCCAGCACAAGACGGGCAGGGGGCTCTGGAAACACCATATATTTT. The chain couples TRBV2 to TRBJ1-3, with 7 bases matching TRBD1. V lost 7 bases, J lost 0 bases, and 9 bases stayed unmatched. Germline CDR1 reads SNHLY; CDR2 reads FYNNEI. The CDR3 covers 16 residues. The variable domain in full, completed from reference TRBV2 and TRBJ1-3, reads EPEVTQTPSHQVTQMGQEVILRCVPISNHLYFYWYRQILGQKVEFLVSFYNNEISEKSEIFDDQFSVERPDGSNFTLKIRSTKLEDSAMYFCASTRRAGGSGNTIYFGEGSWLTVV.

This clone was picked up many times. The chain employs TRBV2 and TRBJ1-2, with D perhaps TRBD1 (6 bases). The CDR3 spans 12 residues. Germline CDR1 reads SNHLY; CDR2 reads FYNNEI. The germline V and J ends were trimmed by 7 bases and 4 bases, with 10 bases remaining between them. CDR3 bases: TGTGCCAGCACTCAGGGGATCTATGGCTACACCTTC. Translated: CASTQGIYGYTF.

The V and J genes are TRBV6-1 and TRBJ1-3; D remains unclear. This CDR3 region has 14 residues. Germline assignment: CDR1 MNHNS and CDR2 SASEGT. The V gene lost 5 bases and the J gene lost 1 base, with 9 bases spanning the gap. CDR3 sequence: CASSLQNSGNTIYF. CDR3 in DNA: TGTGCCAGCAGTCTGCAGAATTCTGGAAACACCATATATTTT.

The chain links TRBV19 to TRBJ2-3; D possibly uses TRBD1 or TRBD2 (6 bases each). Trimming pared 4 bases from V and 3 bases from J, leaving 23 bases between. CDR3 length equals 18 residues. CDR1 is LNHDA and CDR2 is SQIVND in the germline V gene (reference sequence). CDR3 loop: CASSTHYGRGGRTDTQYF. CDR3 DNA: TGTGCCAGTAGTACCCACTATGGGAGAGGGGGGAGGACAGATACGCAGTATTTT.

The chain is built from TRBV6-6 and TRBJ1-2; D unclear. V lost 2 bases and J 4 bases, leaving 14 bases between the germline ends. From germline, CDR1 is MNHNY and CDR2 SVGAGI (reference sequence). The CDR3 extends over 15 amino acids. The CDR3 reads CASSYVTVESYGYTF. CDR3 coding DNA: TGTGCCAGCAGTTACGTCACAGTCGAATCCTATGGCTACACCTTC.

The chain links TRBV7-6 to TRBJ2-1; TRBD2 aligns across 8 bases. Germline lookup yields CDR1 SGHVS and CDR2 FNYEAQ. CDR3 size: 16 residues. Losses at the gene ends were 1 base for V and 11 bases for J; bases not matched to a gene: 13. CDR3 amino acids: CASSLGGLVGRNKQFF. CDR3 in DNA: TGTGCCAGCAGCTTAGGGGGACTAGTCGGGAGGAATAAGCAGTTCTTC.

This chain uses TRBV5-1 with TRBJ1-6, with D possibly matching TRBD1 (5 bases). V lost 4 bases to trimming and J lost 7 bases, with 12 bases between them. CDR3 length: 14 amino acids. From germline, CDR1 is SGHRS and CDR2 YFSETQ. CDR3 residues: CASSRDRPNSPLHF. In DNA, the CDR3 is TGCGCCAGCAGCAGGGACCGGCCGAATTCACCCCTCCACTTT.

The chain uses TRBV5-5 and TRBJ2-5, with D possibly matching TRBD2 (6 bases). V lost 0 bases to trimming and J lost 3 bases, with 9 bases between them. The CDR3 length is 14 residues. Germline CDR1 and CDR2: SGHKS and YYEKEE (reference sequence). The CDR3 nucleotides are TGTGCCAGCAGCTTGGGAGGCGGGAAAGAGACCCAGTACTTC. Its protein is CASSLGGGKETQYF.

The chain recombines TRBV5-1 with TRBJ2-2, with 10 bases identical to TRBD1. The CDR3 has 15 amino acids. Germline loops: CDR1 SGHRS, CDR2 YFSETQ. V gave up 4 bases and J gave up 5 bases; unmatched junction bases: 5. In DNA form, the CDR3 reads TGCGCCAGCAGCCTCGGGACAGGGGTAACCGGGGAGCTGTTTTTT. Amino acid sequence: CASSLGTGVTGELFF.

The chain recombines TRBV7-2 with TRBJ1-1, with 12 bases matching TRBD1. The CDR3 length is 15 residues. Germline V gene lookup returns CDR1 SGHTA and CDR2 FQGNSA. With V trimmed by 4 bases and J by 8 bases, 8 bases remained unmatched. CDR3 residues: CASSSQPGTGGEAFF. The CDR3 nucleotides are TGTGCCAGCAGCTCCCAACCCGGGACAGGGGGCGAAGCTTTCTTT.

The sample holds one count of this clone. The rearrangement joins TRBV5-1 to TRBJ2-2; D possibly corresponds to TRBD2 (6 bases). The CDR3 runs 16 residues. V was pared by 1 base and J by 4 bases, with 14 bases between. Germline V gene data show CDR1 as SGHRS and CDR2 as YFSETQ. The CDR3 nucleotides are TGCGCCAGCAGCTTGCTGGCGGGGTTTTCCACCGGGGAGCTGTTTTTT. The encoded protein is CASSLLAGFSTGELFF.

The V call is TRBV2, the J call TRBJ2-1, with D uncertain. Trimming left V 6 bases short and J 1 base short, with 10 bases between. The CDR3 extends over 14 amino acids. Germline CDR1 is SNHLY and CDR2 is FYNNEI. As DNA, the CDR3 is TGTGCCAGCAGAATCGATGCGTCCTACAATGAGCAGTTCTTC. This gives the protein CASRIDASYNEQFF. Based on the CDR3 plus reference TRBV2 and TRBJ2-1, the full variable domain is EPEVTQTPSHQVTQMGQEVILRCVPISNHLYFYWYRQILGQKVEFLVSFYNNEISEKSEIFDDQFSVERPDGSNFTLKIRSTKLEDSAMYFCASRIDASYNEQFFGPGTRLTVL.

V usage is TRBV5-8 and J usage is TRBJ1-1; tentatively, D is TRBD1 (5 bases). The V gene's germline CDR1 is SGHTS and CDR2 YDEGEE. The CDR3 is 14 amino acids. Trimming shortened V by 0 bases and J by 3 bases, and 9 bases separated the two germline ends. The DNA of the CDR3 is TGTGCCAGCAGCTTGGGTACAGGCTACACTGAAGCTTTCTTT. Protein: CASSLGTGYTEAFF.

The chain recombines TRBV7-9 with TRBJ2-5; 14 bases fit TRBD2. The CDR3 consists of 16 residues. CDR1 and CDR2 from the germline V gene are SEHNR and FQNEAQ (reference sequence). V was pared by 5 bases and J by 1 base, with 3 bases of the junction left unmatched. CDR3 protein: CASSKGTSGGQETQYF. The CDR3 DNA sequence: TGTGCCAGCAGCAAGGGGACTAGCGGGGGCCAAGAGACCCAGTACTTC.

V and J are TRBV10-3 and TRBJ1-2; D is possibly TRBD1 (6 bases). Between the trimmed V and J ends, which lost 10 bases and 4 bases, there was a span of 25 bases. CDR3 length: 16 residues. Germline V gives CDR1 ENHRY, CDR2 SYGVKD. For the CDR3, the DNA is TGTGCCACGGGGGCAGTGGGGGCAGTGGGGACCTATGGCTACACCTTC. Its protein product is CATGAVGAVGTYGYTF.

The CDR3 loop reads CASSRDRVTTEAFF. Here the CDR3 DNA reads TGTGCCAGCAGTCGCGACAGGGTGACCACTGAAGCTTTCTTT. V and J are TRBV6-5 and TRBJ1-1; TRBD1 matches at 7 bases. This CDR3 contains 14 residues. Trimming took 5 bases from V and 4 from J; bases not matched to a gene: 7. Germline CDR1 is MNHEY and CDR2 is SVGAGI.

J is TRBJ1-6 and V is TRBV19; 9 nucleotides agree with TRBD1. V dropped 6 bases and J dropped 2; count of bases not matched to a gene: 11. The CDR3 has 18 residues. Germline V gene data show CDR1 as LNHDA and CDR2 as SQIVND (reference sequence). The CDR3 DNA reads TGTGCCAGTAGCAGAACGGCGGGGACAGGGACCTATAATTCACCCCTCCACTTT. Translating gives CASSRTAGTGTYNSPLHF.

The CDR3 DNA follows: TGTGCCAGCAGTTCGATAGCGGGAGGGTCCGATGAGCAGTTCTTC. This gives the protein CASSSIAGGSDEQFF. This chain joins TRBV6-1 and TRBJ2-1; 11 nucleotides line up with TRBD2. The CDR3 is 15 amino acids. V was pared by 5 bases and J by 8 bases, with 8 bases of the junction left unmatched. The germline V gene has CDR1 MNHNS and CDR2 SASEGT.

This chain links TRBV29-1 with TRBJ1-1; D call uncertain. The CDR3 is 13 residues long. Trimming removed 4 bases at V and 3 bases at J, with 12 bases between. From germline, CDR1 is SQVTM and CDR2 ANQGSEA. CDR3 in amino acids: CSVVGLKDTEAFF. CDR3 coding DNA: TGCAGCGTTGTGGGCCTGAAGGACACTGAAGCTTTCTTT.

The rearrangement uses TRBV19 and TRBJ2-7; 10 nucleotides line up with TRBD1. CDR3 size: 17 residues. Germline V gives CDR1 LNHDA, CDR2 SQIVND (reference sequence). The V and J ends lost 2 bases and 0 bases, in that order; junction bases with no gene match: 7. CDR3 sequence reads: CASSILVGQGPSYEQYF. CDR3 nucleotide sequence: TGTGCCAGTAGTATATTGGTGGGACAGGGGCCCTCCTACGAGCAGTACTTC.

V usage is TRBV2 and J usage is TRBJ2-1; D remains ambiguous. The germline gives CDR1 SNHLY, CDR2 FYNNEI. V was clipped by 1 base and J by 7 bases, with 2 bases between them. The CDR3 extends over 11 amino acids. The CDR3 bases are TGTGCCAGCAGTGAAGGTAATGAGCAGTTCTTC. This codes for CASSEGNEQFF.

The table lists this clone with a few counts. The gene calls are TRBV7-7 and TRBJ2-1; the match to TRBD2 covers 13 bases. Trimming cost V 5 bases and J 10 bases; bases outside gene matches: 8. This CDR3 has 15 amino acids. CDR1 and CDR2 from the germline V gene are SSHAT and FNYEAQ (reference sequence). Here the CDR3 DNA reads TGTGCCAGCAGCATCGGACTAGCGGGAGTCGGGGAGCAGTTCTTC. It specifies CASSIGLAGVGEQFF.

V and J are TRBV4-3 and TRBJ1-2; 7 nucleotides align to TRBD1. The length of the CDR3 is 14 residues. J lost 7 bases, V lost 2 bases, and 7 bases had no gene match. In germline, CDR1 is LGHNA, CDR2 YSLEER. The CDR3 is CASSQTGPGGGYTF. CDR3 nucleotide sequence: TGCGCCAGCAGCCAAACCGGGCCAGGGGGTGGCTACACCTTC.